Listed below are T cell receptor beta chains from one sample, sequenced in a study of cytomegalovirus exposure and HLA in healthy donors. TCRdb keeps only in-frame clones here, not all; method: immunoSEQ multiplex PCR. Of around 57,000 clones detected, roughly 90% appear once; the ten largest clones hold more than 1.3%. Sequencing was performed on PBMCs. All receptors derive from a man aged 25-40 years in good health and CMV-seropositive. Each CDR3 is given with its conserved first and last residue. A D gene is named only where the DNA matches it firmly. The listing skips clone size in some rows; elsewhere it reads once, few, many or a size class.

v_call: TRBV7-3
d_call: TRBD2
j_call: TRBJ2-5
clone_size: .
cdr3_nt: TGTGCCAGCAGCCTGGGTAGCGGGGGAGGAGAGACCCAGTACTTC
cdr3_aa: CASSLGSGGGETQYF

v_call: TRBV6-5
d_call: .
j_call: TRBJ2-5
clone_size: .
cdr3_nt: TGTGCCAGCACCCTAGGAGGAGGACAGCAAGAGACCCAGTACTTC
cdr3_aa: CASTLGGGQQETQYF

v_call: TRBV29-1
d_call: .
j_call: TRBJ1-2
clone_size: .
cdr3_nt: TGCAGCGCGATACTCCCAGGGGTTTATGGCTACACCTTC
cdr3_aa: CSAILPGVYGYTF

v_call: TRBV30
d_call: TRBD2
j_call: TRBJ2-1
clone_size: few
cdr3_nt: TGTGCCTGGATAACTGATAGCGGGACGGTCGACAATGAGCAGTTCTTC
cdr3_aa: CAWITDSGTVDNEQFF

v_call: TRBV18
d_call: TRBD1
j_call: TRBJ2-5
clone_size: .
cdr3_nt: TGTGCCAGCTCACCGGACAGGAACCAAGAGACCCAGTACTTC
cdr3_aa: CASSPDRNQETQYF

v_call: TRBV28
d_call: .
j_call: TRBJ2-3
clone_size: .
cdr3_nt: TGTGCCAGCACCCAAGGGGGAGTTCGCACAGATACGCAGTATTTT
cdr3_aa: CASTQGGVRTDTQYF

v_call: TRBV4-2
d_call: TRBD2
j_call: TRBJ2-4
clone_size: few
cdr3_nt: TGTGCCAGCAGCCAAGATAACAGCGGGAGTTCCAAAAACATTCAGTACTTC
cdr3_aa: CASSQDNSGSSKNIQYF

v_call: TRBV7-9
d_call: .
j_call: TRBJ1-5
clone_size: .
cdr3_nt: TGTGCCAGCAGCTCGGGAGGGGGCAATCAGCCCCAGCATTTT
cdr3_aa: CASSSGGGNQPQHF

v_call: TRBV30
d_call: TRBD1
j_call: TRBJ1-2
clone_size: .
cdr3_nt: TGTGCCTGCGGACAGGGACCGGGTTATGGCTACACCTTC
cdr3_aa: CACGQGPGYGYTF

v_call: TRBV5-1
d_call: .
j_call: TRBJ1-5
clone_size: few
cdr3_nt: TGCGCCAGCAGCCCGGGTGGGTATAGCAATCAGCCCCAGCATTTT
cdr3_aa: CASSPGGYSNQPQHF

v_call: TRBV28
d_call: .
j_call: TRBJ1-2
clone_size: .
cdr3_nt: TGTGCCAGCAGTTCGGGAGCATACTATGGCTACACCTTC
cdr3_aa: CASSSGAYYGYTF

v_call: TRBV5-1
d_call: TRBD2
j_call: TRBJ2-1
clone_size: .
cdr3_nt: TGCGCCAGCAGCTTCCCAGGACTAGCGGGAGATAAGCCCCCAATTAATGAGCAGTTCTTC
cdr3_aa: CASSFPGLAGDKPPINEQFF

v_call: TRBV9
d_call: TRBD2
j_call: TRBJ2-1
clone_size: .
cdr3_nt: TGTGCCAGCAGCGTTTCCTCTAGCGGGAGGGTTTGGAATGAGCAGTTCTTC
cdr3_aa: CASSVSSSGRVWNEQFF

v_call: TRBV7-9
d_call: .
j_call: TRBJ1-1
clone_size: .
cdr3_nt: TGTGCCAGCAGCCCCCCATCCCCCAGGAACACTGAAGCTTTCTTT
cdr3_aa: CASSPPSPRNTEAFF

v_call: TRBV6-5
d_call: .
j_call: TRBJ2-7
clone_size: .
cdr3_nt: TGTGCCAGCAGTTACGTCTGGCCGGGATACGAGCAGTACTTC
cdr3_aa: CASSYVWPGYEQYF

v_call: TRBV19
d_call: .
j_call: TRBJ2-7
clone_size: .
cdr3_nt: TGTGCCAGTAGTACGGGGGTCGAGCAGTACTTC
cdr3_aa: CASSTGVEQYF

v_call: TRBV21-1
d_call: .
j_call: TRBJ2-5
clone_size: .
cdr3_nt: TGTGCCAGCAGCAAATTCGGACAGGAGCAAGAGACCCAGTACTTC
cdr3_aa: CASSKFGQEQETQYF

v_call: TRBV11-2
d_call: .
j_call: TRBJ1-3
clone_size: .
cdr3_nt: TGTGCCAGCAGCTGGGTGGAAGGCAGGAGAGGGGGAAACACCATATATTTT
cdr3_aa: CASSWVEGRRGGNTIYF

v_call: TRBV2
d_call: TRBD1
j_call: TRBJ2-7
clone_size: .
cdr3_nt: TGTGCCAGCAGCCGGACAGGGGTAAACGAGCAGTACTTC
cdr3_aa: CASSRTGVNEQYF

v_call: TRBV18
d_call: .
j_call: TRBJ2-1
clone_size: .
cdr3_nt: TGTGCCTCCCGAGTGGCCACGTCAGGCAATGAGCAGTTCTTC
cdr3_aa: CASRVATSGNEQFF

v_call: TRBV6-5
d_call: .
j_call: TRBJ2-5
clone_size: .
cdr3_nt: TGTGCCAGCAGTCCCCCGGGAAGAGCAGAGACCCAGTACTTC
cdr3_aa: CASSPPGRAETQYF

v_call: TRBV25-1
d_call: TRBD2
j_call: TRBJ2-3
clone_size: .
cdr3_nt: TGTGCCAGCAGTGAATACGGGAGGGATACGCAGTATTTT
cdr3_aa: CASSEYGRDTQYF

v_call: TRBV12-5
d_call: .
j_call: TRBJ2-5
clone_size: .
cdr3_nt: TGTGCTAGTGGTTCCGTGGAGACCCAGTACTTC
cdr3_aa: CASGSVETQYF

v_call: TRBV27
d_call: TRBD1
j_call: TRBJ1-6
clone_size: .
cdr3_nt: TGTGCCAGCAGTGCACAGGGGCGAGGAAGGAATTCACCCCTCCACTTT
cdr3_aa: CASSAQGRGRNSPLHF

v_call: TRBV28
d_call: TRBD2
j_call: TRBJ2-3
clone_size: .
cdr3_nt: TGTGCCAGCAGTTTATCGGGTAGCGGGAGCTCAGATACGCAGTATTTT
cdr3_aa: CASSLSGSGSSDTQYF

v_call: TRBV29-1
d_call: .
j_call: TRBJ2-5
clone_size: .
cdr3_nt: TGCAGCGTTGAACGTTTGGAGACCCAGTACTTC
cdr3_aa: CSVERLETQYF

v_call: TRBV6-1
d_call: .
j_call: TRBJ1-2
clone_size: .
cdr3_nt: TGTGCCAGCAGTGAAGATCGGGGGGTTGGCTACACCTTC
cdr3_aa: CASSEDRGVGYTF

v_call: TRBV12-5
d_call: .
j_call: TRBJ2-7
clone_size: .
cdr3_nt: TGTGCTAGTGGTTTGGCCGCGCAGGGGAACGAGCAGTACTTC
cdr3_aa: CASGLAAQGNEQYF

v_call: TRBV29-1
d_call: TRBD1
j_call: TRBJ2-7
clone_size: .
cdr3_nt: TGCAGCGTTGAGGAGACAGGGTCCTACGAGCAGTACTTC
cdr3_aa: CSVEETGSYEQYF

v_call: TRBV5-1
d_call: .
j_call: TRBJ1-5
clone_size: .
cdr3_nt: TGCGCCAGCAGCTTGCTGGGAGGGAGCAATCAGCCCCAGCATTTT
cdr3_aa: CASSLLGGSNQPQHF

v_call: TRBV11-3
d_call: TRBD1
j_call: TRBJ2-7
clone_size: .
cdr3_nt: TGTGCCAGCAGCAAACGACAGGGGGCCGCCTACGAGCAGTACTTC
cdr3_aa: CASSKRQGAAYEQYF

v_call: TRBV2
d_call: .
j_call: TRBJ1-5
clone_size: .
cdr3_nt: TGTGCCACGTCTCGCAATCAGCCCCAGCATTTT
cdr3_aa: CATSRNQPQHF

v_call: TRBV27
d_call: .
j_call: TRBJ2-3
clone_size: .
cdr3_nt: TGTGCCAGCACGGGGGAAGTCACAGATACGCAGTATTTT
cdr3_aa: CASTGEVTDTQYF

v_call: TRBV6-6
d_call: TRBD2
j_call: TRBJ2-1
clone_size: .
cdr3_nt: TGTGCCAGCAGTTACTTGACTAGCGGACCGTACAATGAGCAGTTCTTC
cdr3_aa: CASSYLTSGPYNEQFF

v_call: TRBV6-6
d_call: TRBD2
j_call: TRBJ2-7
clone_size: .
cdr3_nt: TGTGCCAGCAGTTACTCAGCGGGAAGCTACGAGCAGTACTTC
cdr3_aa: CASSYSAGSYEQYF

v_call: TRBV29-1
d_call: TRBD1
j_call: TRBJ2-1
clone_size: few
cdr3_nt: TGCAGCGCCCCGACAGGGGGCGCTAAGAGTGAGCAGTTCTTC
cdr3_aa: CSAPTGGAKSEQFF

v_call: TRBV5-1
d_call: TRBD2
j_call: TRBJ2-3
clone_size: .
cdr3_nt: TGCGCCAGCAGCTTGGTACTAGCGGGAGCGGATACGCAGTATTTT
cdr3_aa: CASSLVLAGADTQYF

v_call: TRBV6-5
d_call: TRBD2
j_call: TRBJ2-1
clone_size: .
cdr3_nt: TGTGCCAGCAGTTACGCGGGAGCGAGCAATGAGCAGTTCTTC
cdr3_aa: CASSYAGASNEQFF

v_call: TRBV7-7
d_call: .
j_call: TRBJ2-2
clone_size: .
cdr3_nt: TGTGCTAGCAGCTTTGATGCAGGGCTGAACACCGGGGAGCTGTTTTTT
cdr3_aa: CASSFDAGLNTGELFF

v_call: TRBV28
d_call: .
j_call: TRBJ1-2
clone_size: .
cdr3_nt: TGTGCCAGCAGTTTGGGGTCAGGGTCTGACTATGGCTACACCTTC
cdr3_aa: CASSLGSGSDYGYTF

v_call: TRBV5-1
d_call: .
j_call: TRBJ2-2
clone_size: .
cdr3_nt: TGCGCCAGCAGCTTGACCCTACAGGCAAGGGAGCTGTTTTTT
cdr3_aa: CASSLTLQARELFF

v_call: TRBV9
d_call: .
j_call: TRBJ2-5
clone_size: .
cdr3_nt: TGTGCCAGCAGCCCCAACGGGGAGACCCAGTACTTC
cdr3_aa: CASSPNGETQYF

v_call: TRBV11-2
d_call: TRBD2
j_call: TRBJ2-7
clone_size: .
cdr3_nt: TGTGCCAGCAGTTCTACCGGGACTAGCGGGAGATTAACCTACGAGCAGTACTTC
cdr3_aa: CASSSTGTSGRLTYEQYF

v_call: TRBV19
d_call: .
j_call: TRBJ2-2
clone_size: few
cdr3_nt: TGTGCCAGTAGGGGACTGGGCACCGGGGAGCTGTTTTTT
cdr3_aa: CASRGLGTGELFF

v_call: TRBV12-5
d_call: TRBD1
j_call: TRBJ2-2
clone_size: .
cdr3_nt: TGTGCTAGTGGTTTGGTTATTGTGGGGACAGGGAACACCGGGGAGCTGTTTTTT
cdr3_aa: CASGLVIVGTGNTGELFF

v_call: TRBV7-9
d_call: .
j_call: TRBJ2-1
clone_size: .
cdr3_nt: TGTGCCAGAACGCCGGCAGGGGCGAATGAGCAGTTCTTC
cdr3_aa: CARTPAGANEQFF

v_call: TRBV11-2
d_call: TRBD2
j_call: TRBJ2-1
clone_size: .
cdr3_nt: TGTGCCAGCAGCTTAGACCGGGCGGGAGGGTCCTACAATGAGCAGTTCTTC
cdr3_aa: CASSLDRAGGSYNEQFF

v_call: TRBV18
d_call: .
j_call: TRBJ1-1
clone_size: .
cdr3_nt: TGTGCCAGCTCACCACGCGGGGGCGCTGAAGCTTTCTTT
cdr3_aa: CASSPRGGAEAFF